This T cell receptor beta chain originates from a study of CD8+ T cells in alopecia areata. Study-wide points: Affected lesional scalp, above all in alopecia totalis/universalis, was more clonal than normal scalp.

Treatment in this sample: oral pan-JAK inhibitor, 5-10 mg twice daily. Collected material from alopecia areata patients comprised lesional scalp punch biopsies and peripheral blood. The V gene's germline CDR1 is MGHRA and CDR2 YSYEKL. V was clipped by 1 base and J by 7 bases, with 16 bases between them. The CDR3 has 16 residues. The sequencing template was cDNA reverse transcribed from extracted RNA. Sequencing was performed with immunoSEQ multiplex PCR; in TCRdb, only in-frame clones are kept and a portion is missing. The table includes approximately 150,000 clones, approximately 90% detected once. Points on this clone: The target antigen is unknown.

The V gene is TRBV4-1, the J gene TRBJ2-2, with D possibly TRBD1 on 6 matching bases. This specimen was CD8+ T cells sorted from blood, taken at week 4, from a patient treated with tofacitinib. The receptor comes from a human donor with alopecia areata. The CDR3 sequence is CASSQVTDRPSGELFF. The CDR3 bases are TGCGCCAGCAGCCAAGTTACCGACAGGCCAAGCGGGGAGCTGTTTTTT.